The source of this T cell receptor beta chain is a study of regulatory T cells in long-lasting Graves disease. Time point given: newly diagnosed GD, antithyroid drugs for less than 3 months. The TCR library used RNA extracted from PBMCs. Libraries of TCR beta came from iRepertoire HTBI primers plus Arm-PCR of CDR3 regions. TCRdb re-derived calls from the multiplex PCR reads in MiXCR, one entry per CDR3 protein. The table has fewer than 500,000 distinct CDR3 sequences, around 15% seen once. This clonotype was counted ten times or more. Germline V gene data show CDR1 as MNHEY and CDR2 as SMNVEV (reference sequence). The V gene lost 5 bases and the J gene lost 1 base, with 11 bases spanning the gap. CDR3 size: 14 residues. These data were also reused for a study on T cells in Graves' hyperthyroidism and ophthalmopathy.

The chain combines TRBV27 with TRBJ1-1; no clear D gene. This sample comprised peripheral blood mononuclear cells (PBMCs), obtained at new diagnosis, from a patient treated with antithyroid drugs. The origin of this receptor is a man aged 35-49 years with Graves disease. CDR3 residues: CASSRNSPNTEAFF. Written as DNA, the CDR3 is TGTGCCAGCAGTCGTAACAGCCCGAACACTGAAGCTTTCTTT.